Presented here are 3 T cell receptor beta chains from one specimen sequenced in a study of post-analysis software for immune sequencing data. General study points: Roughly 5 TRBV segments (TRBV5-6, TRBV5-1 and TRBV20-1 among them) occurred more frequently in patients than in controls.

Incorporated into the TCR beta cDNA libraries were unique molecular identifiers, which served to reduce PCR and sequencing biases. MiXCR was run by TCRdb on the PCR reads, yielding one entry per CDR3 protein. The data contain 450,000 to 700,000 distinct CDR3 sequences, roughly 40% of them singletons. Antigens for these TCRs are unknown. Sequencing was done on a sample of blood. The receptors come from a girl between 5 and 17 years old with multiple sclerosis.

The chain uses TRBV20-1 and TRBJ2-7; TRBD2 aligns across 7 bases. This CDR3 is built from 11 residues. V dropped 7 bases and J dropped 0; count of bases not matched to a gene: 0. The germline gives CDR1 DFQATT, CDR2 SNEGSKA (reference sequence). The CDR3 sequence is CSGTSSYEQYF. Written as DNA, the CDR3 is TGCAGTGGGACTAGCTCCTACGAGCAGTACTTC.

The J gene is TRBJ2-5, the V gene TRBV6-6; TRBD2 aligns across 9 bases. The CDR3 runs 14 residues. J lost 5 bases, V lost 6 bases, and 7 bases had no gene match. The germline gives CDR1 MNHNY, CDR2 SVGAGI (reference sequence). CDR3 DNA sequence: TGTGCCAGCAGCCAGACTAGCGGCGGGGAGACCCAGTACTTC. It translates to CASSQTSGGETQYF.

On this clonotype: Just one base apart from a much larger clone, this may be a read error. The gene calls are TRBV10-3 and TRBJ2-3; 12 nucleotides align to TRBD2. The germline V gene encodes CDR1 ENHRY and CDR2 SYGVKD. There are 15 residues in the CDR3. V lost 4 bases, J lost 1 base, and 0 bases stayed unmatched. This CDR3 reads CAISGTSGGTDTQYF. The CDR3 DNA reads as TGTGCCATCAGTGGGACTAGCGGGGGCACAGATACGCAGTATTTT.